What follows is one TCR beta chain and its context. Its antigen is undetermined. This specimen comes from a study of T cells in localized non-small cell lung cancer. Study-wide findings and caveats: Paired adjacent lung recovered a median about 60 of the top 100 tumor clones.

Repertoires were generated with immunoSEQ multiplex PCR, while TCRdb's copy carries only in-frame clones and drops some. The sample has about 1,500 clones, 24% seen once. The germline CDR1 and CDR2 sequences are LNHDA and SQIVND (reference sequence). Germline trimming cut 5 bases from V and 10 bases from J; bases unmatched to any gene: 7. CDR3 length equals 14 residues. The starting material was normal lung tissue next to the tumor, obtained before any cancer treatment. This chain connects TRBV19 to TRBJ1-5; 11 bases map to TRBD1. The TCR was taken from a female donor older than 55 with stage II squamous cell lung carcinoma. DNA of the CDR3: TGTGCCAGTAGTGCCGGGACAGGGGGTTTCCCCCAGCATTTT. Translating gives CASSAGTGGFPQHF.